Following are 11 T cell receptor beta chains from one sample sequenced in a study of T cell responses to AZD1222 COVID-19 vaccine. Sequenced by immunoSEQ multiplex PCR; TCRdb stores in-frame clones only, minus some. The sample contains some 120,000 clones, approximately 89% of which appear only once. Sequencing used peripheral blood, obtained on day 0 of AZD1222 vaccination. The receptors originated from an adult in good health.

The chain has TRBV7-9 and TRBJ1-6, with D perhaps matching TRBD1 (6 bases). CDR3 length equals 16 residues. V lost 1 base and J 7 bases, leaving 14 bases between the germline ends. The germline CDR1 and CDR2 sequences are SEHNR and FQNEAQ (reference sequence). The CDR3, as DNA: TGTGCCAGCAGCTTAGGGTCAGGGACAACGAATTCACCCCTCCACTTT. Translated, it gives CASSLGSGTTNSPLHF.

The V and J genes are TRBV3-1 (or the pseudogene TRBV3-2) and TRBJ1-5; possibly TRBD1 for D (5 bases). The CDR3 has 14 residues. V was shortened by 6 bases and J by 8 bases, with 17 bases between the two germline ends. The germline CDR1 and CDR2 sequences are LGHDT and YNNKEL (reference sequence). The CDR3 region is CASSRTGTAEPQHF. Here the CDR3 DNA reads TGTGCCAGCAGTCGTACCGGGACGGCTGAGCCCCAGCATTTT.

This chain connects TRBV9 to TRBJ2-2, with TRBD2 matching 8 bases. The CDR3 runs 16 residues. Germline CDR1 and CDR2: SGDLS and YYNGEE. V gave up 3 bases and J gave up 5 bases; unmatched junction bases: 9. The CDR3 region has the DNA TGTGCCAGCAGCGACAGGCCGGGGGGGCAGACCGGGGAGCTGTTTTTT. Protein: CASSDRPGGQTGELFF.

V usage is TRBV12-3 or TRBV12-4 and J usage is TRBJ1-2; D is unclear. CDR3 length: 13 residues. V lost 6 bases to trimming and J lost 1 base, with 9 bases between them. The CDR3 protein is CASRPTGNYGYTF. DNA for the CDR3: TGTGCCAGCAGGCCGACTGGTAACTATGGCTACACCTTC.

The chain uses TRBV19 and TRBJ1-4; a possible D gene is TRBD1 (5 bases). Germline V gene data show CDR1 as LNHDA and CDR2 as SQIVND (reference sequence). This CDR3 comprises 16 residues. Trimming stripped 0 bases from V and 8 bases from J, with 16 bases between. CDR3: CASSIDLLGRPEKLFF. The DNA of the CDR3 is TGTGCCAGTAGTATAGACCTCCTGGGGCGCCCGGAAAAACTGTTTTTT. The whole variable domain, filled in from reference TRBV19 and TRBJ1-4, reads DGGITQSPKYLFRKEGQNVTLSCEQNLNHDAMYWYRQDPGQGLRLIYYSQIVNDFQKGDIAEGYSVSREKKESFPLTVTSAQKNPTAFYLCASSIDLLGRPEKLFFGSGTQLSVL.

J is TRBJ1-5 and V is TRBV2, with 9 bases fitting TRBD1. Trimming at V came to 5 bases and at J to 6 bases, leaving 5 bases not matched to a gene. From germline, CDR1 is SNHLY and CDR2 FYNNEI. The CDR3 sequence is 14 residues long. CDR3 region: CASSLDRGGQPQHF. The CDR3 region has the DNA TGTGCCAGCAGTTTGGACAGGGGAGGTCAGCCCCAGCATTTT. Looking up the rest from reference TRBV2 and TRBJ1-5 gives the full variable domain: EPEVTQTPSHQVTQMGQEVILRCVPISNHLYFYWYRQILGQKVEFLVSFYNNEISEKSEIFDDQFSVERPDGSNFTLKIRSTKLEDSAMYFCASSLDRGGQPQHFGDGTRLSIL.

This clone came up a few times. V usage is TRBV3-1 (or the pseudogene TRBV3-2) and J usage is TRBJ1-3; unclear D gene. The V end was cut by 1 base, the J end by 1 base, with 8 bases between. Germline lookup yields CDR1 LGHDT and CDR2 YNNKEL (reference sequence). The length of the CDR3 is 15 residues. CDR3 loop: CASSQGTRSGNTIYF. CDR3 nucleotide sequence: TGTGCCAGCAGCCAAGGGACTCGGTCTGGAAACACCATATATTTT.

This clone turned up a few times. V and J are TRBV13 and TRBJ2-1, with TRBD1 matching 7 bases. The CDR3 totals 16 residues. CDR1 is PRHDT and CDR2 is FYEKMQ in the germline V gene (reference sequence). Trimming took 1 base from V and 1 from J; bases not matched to a gene: 4. DNA for the CDR3: TGTGCCAGCAGCTTAGTTTCGGGACAGTCCTACAATGAGCAGTTCTTC. The encoded protein is CASSLVSGQSYNEQFF.

The chain recombines TRBV28 with TRBJ1-6, with a possible D match to TRBD1 (5 bases). CDR1 and CDR2 (germline): MDHEN, SYDVKM. CDR3 length equals 13 residues. Trimming removed 4 bases at V and 9 bases at J, with 10 bases between. CDR3 residues: CASSSPGGSPLHF. The CDR3 DNA follows: TGTGCCAGCAGTTCTCCGGGGGGTTCACCCCTCCACTTT. Based on the CDR3 plus reference TRBV28 and TRBJ1-6, the full variable domain is DVKVTQSSRYLVKRTGEKVFLECVQDMDHENMFWYRQDPGLGLRLIYFSYDVKMKEKGDIPEGYSVSREKKERFSLILESASTNQTSMYLCASSSPGGSPLHFGNGTRLTVT.

The chain joins TRBV6-5 to TRBJ2-3; 8 nucleotides align to TRBD1. This CDR3 comprises 14 residues. V was clipped by 6 bases and J by 3 bases; unmatched bases: 5. Per the germline V gene, CDR1 is MNHEY and CDR2 is SVGAGI. CDR3 in amino acids: CASRDRAVTDTQYF. In DNA form, the CDR3 reads TGTGCCAGCAGGGACAGGGCCGTTACAGATACGCAGTATTTT.

This clone was recorded once. The chain joins TRBV7-8 to TRBJ2-5; 11 nucleotides agree with TRBD2. The CDR3 has 18 residues. Trimming took 1 base from V and 2 from J; bases not matched to a gene: 9. Germline-derived CDR1 and CDR2 are SGHVS and FQNEAQ. DNA of the CDR3: TGTGCCAGCAGCTTAGGGGCTAGCGGGAGGAGGGTACAAGAGACCCAGTACTTC. Protein: CASSLGASGRRVQETQYF.